Below, 27 T cell receptor beta chains from the same sample are listed, as sequenced in a study of cytomegalovirus exposure and HLA in healthy donors. Primers: 60 Vbeta forward and 13 Jbeta reverse. Using immunoSEQ multiplex PCR, the repertoire was profiled, and TCRdb retains in-frame clones only, with some absent. The sample gives 160,000 or so clones, 78% of which show up once; around 3.3% is in the top ten. The material sequenced was PBMCs. These receptors originate from a woman between 40 and 50 years old in good health and CMV-seronegative.

The rearrangement joins TRBV27 to TRBJ2-5; no reliable D call. The germline V and J ends were trimmed by 3 bases and 3 bases, with 8 bases remaining between them. The CDR3 has 13 residues. Germline V gene lookup returns CDR1 MNHEY and CDR2 SMNVEV (reference sequence). The CDR3 region is CASSFTTKETQYF. The CDR3 DNA is TGTGCCAGCAGTTTTACAACTAAAGAGACCCAGTACTTC.

This clone was found once. The chain combines TRBV7-6 with TRBJ2-7; 8 bases fit TRBD1. J lost 0 bases, V lost 5 bases, and 6 bases had no gene match. CDR3 length: 15 amino acids. Germline CDR1 reads SGHVS; CDR2 reads FNYEAQ. The CDR3 DNA reads TGTGCCAGCAGCACCGGGACAGGACTCTCCTACGAGCAGTACTTC. Amino acid sequence: CASSTGTGLSYEQYF.

The V gene is TRBV2, the J gene TRBJ1-1; D is unresolved. V lost 3 bases and J 1 base, leaving 12 bases between the germline ends. Per the germline V gene, CDR1 is SNHLY and CDR2 is FYNNEI. The CDR3 has 15 residues. CDR3 region: CASSEFRGRNTEAFF. The CDR3 nucleotides are TGTGCCAGCAGTGAGTTCCGGGGAAGGAACACTGAAGCTTTCTTT.

The chain couples TRBV7-6 to TRBJ1-3; TRBD1 might be the D (6 bases). The V end was cut by 1 base, the J end by 0 bases, with 16 bases between. CDR3 length: 18 residues. Germline V CDR1 and CDR2: SGHVS, FNYEAQ. The chain's CDR3 is CASSLVGRQAISGNTIYF. The CDR3 bases are TGTGCCAGCAGCTTAGTAGGGAGACAGGCGATCTCTGGAAACACCATATATTTT.

The V call is TRBV5-1, the J call TRBJ1-1; no definite D call. The ends were cut back, 0 bases at V and 5 bases at J, with 11 bases in the middle. This CDR3 spans 14 amino acids. Per the germline V gene, CDR1 is SGHRS and CDR2 is YFSETQ. The CDR3 spells CASSLGQVDTEAFF. The CDR3 DNA reads TGCGCCAGCAGCTTGGGGCAAGTCGATACTGAAGCTTTCTTT.

This sequence joins TRBV4-1 and TRBJ2-1; 8 nucleotides agree with TRBD2. There are 16 residues in the CDR3. The J segment lost 6 bases and the V segment lost 3 bases, leaving 10 bases of the junction unmatched. The germline CDR1 and CDR2 sequences are MGHRA and YSYEKL. This chain's CDR3 is CASSQGGTAGGNEQFF. As DNA, the CDR3 is TGCGCCAGCAGCCAGGGGGGTACGGCGGGGGGCAATGAGCAGTTCTTC.

The chain joins TRBV5-4 to TRBJ2-5; D might be TRBD1 (6 bases). Germline lookup yields CDR1 SGHNT and CDR2 YYREEE (reference sequence). The CDR3 loop spans 16 amino acids. The V end lost 4 bases, the J end lost 1 base, and 17 bases lay between the germline ends. CDR3 residues: CASSPGQTLVQETQYF. CDR3 DNA: TGTGCCAGCAGCCCCGGACAGACCCTTGTCCAAGAGACCCAGTACTTC.

Here the CDR3 DNA reads TGTGCCAGCAGTTTCTTAGCGGGGGCCTCCTCCTACAATGAGCAGTTCTTC. Translation: CASSFLAGASSYNEQFF. J is TRBJ2-1 and V is TRBV28; 9 bases line up with TRBD2. The ends lost 3 bases at V and 0 bases at J; junction bases unmatched: 6. Germline assignment: CDR1 MDHEN and CDR2 SYDVKM. CDR3 length: 17 amino acids.

This chain uses TRBV6-5 with TRBJ1-2; a possible D gene is TRBD1 (5 bases). Deletions cut 5 bases from V and 6 bases from J, with 13 bases between. CDR1 MNHEY and CDR2 SVGAGI come from the germline V gene. The CDR3 has 13 amino acids. This CDR3 reads CASSPYRRDGYTF. Written as DNA, the CDR3 is TGTGCCAGCAGTCCGTACAGGAGGGATGGCTACACCTTC.

V gene TRBV18 combines with J gene TRBJ2-7; 7 bases agree with TRBD2. With 2 bases clipped from V and 7 bases from J, the junction kept 8 bases outside the gene matches. The CDR3 is made up of 14 amino acids. Germline assignment: CDR1 KGHSH and CDR2 LQKENI. CDR3 DNA sequence: TGTGCCAGCTCACCATCGGGGGAGGGAGGGGAGCAGTACTTC. Protein sequence: CASSPSGEGGEQYF.

This sequence joins TRBV28 and TRBJ2-5; D possibly corresponds to TRBD1 (6 bases). CDR1 and CDR2 from the germline V gene are MDHEN and SYDVKM. The CDR3 sequence is 13 residues long. The V end lost 3 bases, the J end lost 5 bases, and 10 bases lay between the germline ends. The CDR3 sequence: CASSFPGEETQYF. For the CDR3, the DNA is TGTGCCAGCAGTTTCCCAGGGGAGGAGACCCAGTACTTC.

The chain uses TRBV27 and TRBJ1-6; tentatively, D is TRBD1 (6 bases). CDR3 length: 17 residues. The V end lost 5 bases, the J end lost 7 bases, and 21 bases lay between the germline ends. The germline CDR1 and CDR2 sequences are MNHEY and SMNVEV (reference sequence). CDR3 DNA sequence: TGTGCCAGCAGTCTCGGTGTGGGCAGGGGACGGAATTCACCCCTCCACTTT. It encodes CASSLGVGRGRNSPLHF.

J is TRBJ1-4 and V is TRBV28; 8 bases line up with TRBD1. Germline V lookup: CDR1 MDHEN, CDR2 SYDVKM. V dropped 6 bases and J dropped 0; count of bases not matched to a gene: 6. The CDR3 contains 16 residues. The CDR3 coding sequence is TGTGCCAGCAGGCAGACAGGGGTTGCAACTAATGAAAAACTGTTTTTT. Encoded protein: CASRQTGVATNEKLFF.

V is TRBV5-8 and J is TRBJ2-5; 10 nucleotides align to TRBD1. CDR1 is SGHTS, CDR2 YDEGEE, per germline. The CDR3 spans 15 residues. With 4 bases clipped from V and 3 bases from J, the junction kept 6 bases outside the gene matches. Here the CDR3 reads CASSPGDRGEETQYF. The CDR3 DNA follows: TGTGCCAGCAGCCCGGGGGACAGGGGAGAAGAGACCCAGTACTTC. Combining the CDR3 with reference TRBV5-8 and TRBJ2-5 gives the whole variable domain EAGVTQSPTHLIKTRGQQATLRCSPISGHTSVYWYQQALGLGLQFLLWYDEGEERNRGNFPPRFSGRQFPNYSSELNVNALELEDSALYLCASSPGDRGEETQYFGPGTRLLVL.

V and J are TRBV7-9 and TRBJ2-7; D possibly corresponds to TRBD2 (5 bases). The CDR3 extends over 16 amino acids. Trimming cost V 3 bases and J 2 bases, with 17 bases left between them. CDR1 and CDR2 from the germline V gene are SEHNR and FQNEAQ (reference sequence). Here the CDR3 DNA reads TGTGCCAGCAGCTTTACCCGGACGGGATTGGCCTACGAGCAGTACTTC. Residues: CASSFTRTGLAYEQYF.

This clone was recorded a few times. This chain connects TRBV7-2 to TRBJ2-7; TRBD2 matches at 8 bases. The V segment lost 5 bases and the J segment 0 bases; nucleotides outside the gene matches: 6. The germline V gene encodes CDR1 SGHTA and CDR2 FQGNSA. This CDR3 has 15 amino acids. Here the CDR3 reads CASSIGTRSSYEQYF. The CDR3 nucleotides are TGTGCCAGCAGCATCGGGACTAGGAGCTCCTACGAGCAGTACTTC.

The gene calls are TRBV28 and TRBJ1-5; 11 bases match TRBD1. The CDR3 runs to 17 residues. Germline V gene sequence: CDR1 MDHEN, CDR2 SYDVKM. J lost 10 bases, V lost 3 bases, and 14 bases had no gene match. The DNA for the CDR3 is TGTGCCAGCAGTTTGCACGGACAGGGGGCTGGAAAAAAACCCCAGCATTTT. Residues: CASSLHGQGAGKKPQHF. Together with reference TRBV28 and TRBJ1-5, the CDR3 gives the full variable domain: DVKVTQSSRYLVKRTGEKVFLECVQDMDHENMFWYRQDPGLGLRLIYFSYDVKMKEKGDIPEGYSVSREKKERFSLILESASTNQTSMYLCASSLHGQGAGKKPQHFGDGTRLSIL.

The V and J genes are TRBV2 and TRBJ2-7, with a possible D match to TRBD1 (6 bases). The germline V gene encodes CDR1 SNHLY and CDR2 FYNNEI. The V end lost 1 base, the J end lost 0 bases, and 10 bases lay between the germline ends. This CDR3 region has 15 residues. In DNA form, the CDR3 reads TGTGCCAGCAGTGAAGTGGGGGCCATCTCCTACGAGCAGTACTTC. Its protein is CASSEVGAISYEQYF.

This chain uses TRBV2 with TRBJ1-2; D not certain. V was shortened by 0 bases and J by 4 bases, with 12 bases between the two germline ends. Germline CDR1 SNHLY, CDR2 FYNNEI. The CDR3 covers 15 residues. CDR3 coding DNA: TGTGCCAGCAGTGAAGCGCTCCAGGTCACCTATGGCTACACCTTC. Residues: CASSEALQVTYGYTF.

The chain joins TRBV7-6 to TRBJ2-3; TRBD2 matches 8 bases. Losses at the gene ends were 0 bases for V and 4 bases for J; bases not matched to a gene: 9. This CDR3 spans 17 amino acids. CDR1 and CDR2 (germline): SGHVS, FNYEAQ. Written as DNA, the CDR3 is TGTGCCAGCAGCTTAGCGCTCGGGACTAGTGGTTCAGATACGCAGTATTTT. Its translation: CASSLALGTSGSDTQYF.

The CDR3 sequence is CASSLGQMISYEQYF. CDR3 in DNA: TGCGCCAGCAGCTTGGGTCAGATGATCTCCTACGAGCAGTACTTC. V gene TRBV5-1 combines with J gene TRBJ2-7; no firm D call. Trimming took off 0 bases at V and 0 bases at J, with 10 bases between the two ends. CDR1 SGHRS and CDR2 YFSETQ come from the germline V gene. There are 15 residues in the CDR3.

The sample holds one count of this clone. This chain links TRBV6-6 with TRBJ1-1; the D is unclear. V was cut by 6 bases and J by 0 bases, with 14 bases left in between. The CDR3 is made up of 15 amino acids. Germline V lookup: CDR1 MNHNY, CDR2 SVGAGI (reference sequence). The CDR3 loop reads CASSKGWRVNTEAFF. CDR3 DNA: TGTGCCAGCAGCAAAGGGTGGAGGGTGAACACTGAAGCTTTCTTT.

This clone was counted between two and nine times. The chain links TRBV6-4 to TRBJ1-1, with D perhaps TRBD1 (6 bases). Trimming removed 2 bases from V and 5 bases from J, with 15 bases in between. CDR3 length: 15 residues. Germline CDR1 MRHNA, CDR2 SNTAGT. DNA of the CDR3: TGTGCCAGCAGTGACCTTGGAGCGGGGGCTACTGAAGCTTTCTTT. This sequence encodes CASSDLGAGATEAFF.

V gene TRBV7-2 combines with J gene TRBJ2-1; 8 bases agree with TRBD2. V trimming: 1 base; J trimming: 4 bases; junction bases outside the gene matches: 12. The CDR3 sequence is 18 residues long. CDR1 is SGHTA, CDR2 FQGNSA, per germline. CDR3 region: CASSLGPQLAARYNEQFF. In nucleotides, the CDR3 is TGTGCCAGCAGCTTAGGCCCCCAACTAGCGGCTCGTTACAATGAGCAGTTCTTC. The full variable domain, with the rest looked up from reference TRBV7-2 and TRBJ2-1, is GAGVSQSPSNKVTEKGKDVELRCDPISGHTALYWYRQSLGQGLEFLIYFQGNSAPDKSGLPSDRFSAERTGGSVSTLTIQRTQQEDSAVYLCASSLGPQLAARYNEQFFGPGTRLTVL.

This clone was recorded once. The V and J genes are TRBV7-3 and TRBJ2-3; 7 nucleotides align to TRBD2. The CDR3 is made up of 15 amino acids. The germline gives CDR1 SGHTA, CDR2 FQGTGA. The ends lost 1 base at V and 3 bases at J; junction bases unmatched: 4. The CDR3 bases are TGTGCCAGCAGCTTAATCGGCGGGGGAACAGATACGCAGTATTTT. It specifies CASSLIGGGTDTQYF.

J is TRBJ1-4 and V is TRBV29-1; TRBD1 is a possible D gene (6 bases). V was cut by 6 bases and J by 4 bases, with 12 bases left in between. The germline V gene has CDR1 SQVTM and CDR2 ANQGSEA. There are 13 residues in the CDR3. The CDR3 reads CSVAGQLNEKLFF. The CDR3 nucleotides are TGCAGCGTAGCTGGACAGCTTAATGAAAAACTGTTTTTT. Together with reference TRBV29-1 and TRBJ1-4, the CDR3 gives the full variable domain: SAVISQKPSRDICQRGTSLTIQCQVDSQVTMMFWYRQQPGQSLTLIATANQGSEATYESGFVIDKFPISRPNLTFSTLTVSNMSPEDSSIYLCSVAGQLNEKLFFGSGTQLSVL.

The rearrangement joins TRBV27 to TRBJ1-1; D gene uncertain. V shed 6 bases and J shed 4 bases, with 15 bases lying between them. This CDR3 is built from 14 residues. CDR1 is MNHEY, CDR2 SMNVEV, per germline (reference sequence). In DNA form, the CDR3 reads TGTGCCAGCAGGCTAGAGGGCAAGGGCACTGAAGCTTTCTTT. As protein: CASRLEGKGTEAFF.